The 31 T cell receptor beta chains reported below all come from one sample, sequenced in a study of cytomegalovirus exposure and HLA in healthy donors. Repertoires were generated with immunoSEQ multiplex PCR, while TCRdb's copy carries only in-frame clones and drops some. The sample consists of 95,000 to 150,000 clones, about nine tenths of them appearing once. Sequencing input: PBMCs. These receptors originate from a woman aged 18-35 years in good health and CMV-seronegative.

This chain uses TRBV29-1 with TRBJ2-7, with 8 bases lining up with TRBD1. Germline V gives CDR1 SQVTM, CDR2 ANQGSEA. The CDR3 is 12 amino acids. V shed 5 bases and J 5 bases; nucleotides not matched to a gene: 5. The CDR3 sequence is CSVYRDRHEQYF. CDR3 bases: TGCAGCGTTTACCGGGACAGGCACGAGCAGTACTTC.

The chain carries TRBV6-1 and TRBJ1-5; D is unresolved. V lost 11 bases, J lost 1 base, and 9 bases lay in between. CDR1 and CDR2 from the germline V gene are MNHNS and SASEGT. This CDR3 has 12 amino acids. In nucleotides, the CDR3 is TGTGCCGCCCGAGGCAGCAATCAGCCCCAGCATTTT. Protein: CAARGSNQPQHF.

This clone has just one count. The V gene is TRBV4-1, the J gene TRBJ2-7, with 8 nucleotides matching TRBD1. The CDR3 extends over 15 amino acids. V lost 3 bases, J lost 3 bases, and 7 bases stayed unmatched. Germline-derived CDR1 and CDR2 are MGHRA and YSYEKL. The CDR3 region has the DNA TGCGCCAGCAGCCATTCCCCCGGGACAGGCTACGAGCAGTACTTC. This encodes CASSHSPGTGYEQYF.

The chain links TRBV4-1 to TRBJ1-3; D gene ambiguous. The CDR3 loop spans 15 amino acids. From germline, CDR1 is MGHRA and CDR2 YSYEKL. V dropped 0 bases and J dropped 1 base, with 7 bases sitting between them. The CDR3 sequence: CASSQERVSGNTIYF. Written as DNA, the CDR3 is TGCGCCAGCAGCCAAGAGAGGGTATCTGGAAACACCATATATTTT.

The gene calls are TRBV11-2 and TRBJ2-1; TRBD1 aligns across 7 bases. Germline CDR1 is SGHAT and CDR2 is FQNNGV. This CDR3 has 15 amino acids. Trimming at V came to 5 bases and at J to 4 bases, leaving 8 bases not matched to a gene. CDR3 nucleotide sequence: TGTGCCAGCAGCCTATCGACAGGGAGTTACAATGAGCAGTTCTTC. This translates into CASSLSTGSYNEQFF.

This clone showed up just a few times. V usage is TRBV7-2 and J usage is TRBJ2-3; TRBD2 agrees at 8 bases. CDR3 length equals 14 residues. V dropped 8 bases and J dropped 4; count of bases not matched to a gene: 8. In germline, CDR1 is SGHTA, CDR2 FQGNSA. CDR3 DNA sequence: TGTGCCAGCGGCTACTCGGGGGGGGCAGATACGCAGTATTTT. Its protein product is CASGYSGGADTQYF.

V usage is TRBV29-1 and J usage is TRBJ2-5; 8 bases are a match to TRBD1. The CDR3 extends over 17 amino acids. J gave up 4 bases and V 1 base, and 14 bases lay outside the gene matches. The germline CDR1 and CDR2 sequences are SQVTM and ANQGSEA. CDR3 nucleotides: TGCAGCGTTGAAGTCGACAGGGGAACCCGGCTCGGAGAGACCCAGTACTTC. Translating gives CSVEVDRGTRLGETQYF.

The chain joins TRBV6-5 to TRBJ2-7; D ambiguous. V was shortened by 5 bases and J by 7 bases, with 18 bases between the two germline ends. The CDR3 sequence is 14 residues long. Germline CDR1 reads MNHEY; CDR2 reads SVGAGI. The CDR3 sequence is CASSDPVALEEQYF. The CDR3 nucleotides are TGTGCCAGCAGTGACCCGGTTGCGCTAGAGGAGCAGTACTTC.

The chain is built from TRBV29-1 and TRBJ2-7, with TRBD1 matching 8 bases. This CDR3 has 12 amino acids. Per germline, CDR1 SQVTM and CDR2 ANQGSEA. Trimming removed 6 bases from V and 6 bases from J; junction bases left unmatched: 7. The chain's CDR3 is CSVGGQAREQYF. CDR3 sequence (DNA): TGCAGCGTGGGGGGACAGGCCCGCGAGCAGTACTTC.

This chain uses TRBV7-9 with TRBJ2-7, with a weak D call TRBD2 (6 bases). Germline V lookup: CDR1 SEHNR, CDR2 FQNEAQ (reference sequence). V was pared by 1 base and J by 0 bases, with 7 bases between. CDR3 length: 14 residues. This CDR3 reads CASSLGGVSYEQYF. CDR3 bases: TGTGCCAGCAGCTTAGGGGGGGTCTCCTACGAGCAGTACTTC.

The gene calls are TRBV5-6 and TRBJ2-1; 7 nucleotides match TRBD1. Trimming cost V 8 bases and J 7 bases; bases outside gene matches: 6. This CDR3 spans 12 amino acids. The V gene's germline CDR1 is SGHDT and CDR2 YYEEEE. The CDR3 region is CASRQGENEQFF. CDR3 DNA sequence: TGTGCCAGTCGACAGGGAGAAAATGAGCAGTTCTTC.

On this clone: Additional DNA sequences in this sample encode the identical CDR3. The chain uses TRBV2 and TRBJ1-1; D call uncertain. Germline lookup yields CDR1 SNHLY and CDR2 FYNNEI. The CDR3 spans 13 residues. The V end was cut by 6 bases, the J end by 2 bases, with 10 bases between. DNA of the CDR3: TGTGCCAGCAGCGAGGATTCTAACACTGAAGCTTTCTTT. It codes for CASSEDSNTEAFF.

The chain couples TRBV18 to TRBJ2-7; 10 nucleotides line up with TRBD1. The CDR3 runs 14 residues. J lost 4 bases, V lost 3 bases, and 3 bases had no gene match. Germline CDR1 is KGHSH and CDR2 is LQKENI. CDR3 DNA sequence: TGTGCCAGCTCACCTGGGGACAGGGGATACGAGCAGTACTTC. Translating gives CASSPGDRGYEQYF.

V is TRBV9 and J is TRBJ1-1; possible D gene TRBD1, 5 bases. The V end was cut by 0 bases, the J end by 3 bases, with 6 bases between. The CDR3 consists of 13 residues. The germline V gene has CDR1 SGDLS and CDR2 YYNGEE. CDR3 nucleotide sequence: TGTGCCAGCAGCGTAGGGGGGGACACTGAAGCTTTCTTT. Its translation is CASSVGGDTEAFF.

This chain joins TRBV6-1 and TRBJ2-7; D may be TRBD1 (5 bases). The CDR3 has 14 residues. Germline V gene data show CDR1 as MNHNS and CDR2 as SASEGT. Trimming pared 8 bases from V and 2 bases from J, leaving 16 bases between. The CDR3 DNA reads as TGTGCCAGCCTTGGACCAGGGCAGACCTACGAGCAGTACTTC. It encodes CASLGPGQTYEQYF.

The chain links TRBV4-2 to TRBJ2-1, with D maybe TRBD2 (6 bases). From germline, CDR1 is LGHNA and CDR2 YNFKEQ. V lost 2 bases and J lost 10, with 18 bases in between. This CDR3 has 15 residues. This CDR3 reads CASSQFGTPGREQFF. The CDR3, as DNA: TGTGCCAGCAGCCAATTCGGGACTCCCGGGAGAGAGCAGTTCTTC.

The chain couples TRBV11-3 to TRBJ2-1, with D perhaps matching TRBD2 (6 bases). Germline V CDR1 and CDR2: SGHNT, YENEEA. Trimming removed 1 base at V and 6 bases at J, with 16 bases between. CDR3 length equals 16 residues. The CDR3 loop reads CASSLALGLGGNEQFF. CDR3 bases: TGTGCCAGCAGCTTAGCTCTGGGATTGGGGGGCAATGAGCAGTTCTTC.

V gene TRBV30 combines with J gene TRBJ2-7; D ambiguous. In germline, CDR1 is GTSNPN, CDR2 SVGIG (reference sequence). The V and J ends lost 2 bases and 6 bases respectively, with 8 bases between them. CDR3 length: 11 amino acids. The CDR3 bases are TGTGCCTGGAGTATCCGACTCGAGCAGTACTTC. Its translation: CAWSIRLEQYF.

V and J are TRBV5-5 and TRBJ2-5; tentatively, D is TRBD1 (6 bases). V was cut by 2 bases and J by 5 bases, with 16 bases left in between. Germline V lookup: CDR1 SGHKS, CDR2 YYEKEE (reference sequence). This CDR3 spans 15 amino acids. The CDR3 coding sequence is TGTGCCAGCAGCTTCAGAGTCCCGAGGGGGGAGACCCAGTACTTC. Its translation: CASSFRVPRGETQYF.

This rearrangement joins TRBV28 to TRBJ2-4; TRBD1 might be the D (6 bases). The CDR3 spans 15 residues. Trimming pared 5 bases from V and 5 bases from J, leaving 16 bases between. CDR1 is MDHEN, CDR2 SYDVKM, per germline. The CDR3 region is CASSLRGLDENIQYF. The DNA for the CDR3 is TGTGCCAGCAGTCTCAGGGGTTTGGACGAAAACATTCAGTACTTC.

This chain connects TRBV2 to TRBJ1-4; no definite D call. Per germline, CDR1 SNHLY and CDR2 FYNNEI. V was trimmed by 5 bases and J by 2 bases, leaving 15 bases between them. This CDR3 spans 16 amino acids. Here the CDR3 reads CASSRALGGTNEKLFF. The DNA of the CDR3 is TGTGCCAGCAGTCGGGCCTTAGGAGGCACTAATGAAAAACTGTTTTTT.

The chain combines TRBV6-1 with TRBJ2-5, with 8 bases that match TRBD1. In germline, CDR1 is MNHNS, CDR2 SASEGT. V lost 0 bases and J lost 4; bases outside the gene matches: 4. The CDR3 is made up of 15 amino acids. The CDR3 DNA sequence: TGTGCCAGCAGTGAAGCGATTGGACAGGGAGAGACCCAGTACTTC. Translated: CASSEAIGQGETQYF.

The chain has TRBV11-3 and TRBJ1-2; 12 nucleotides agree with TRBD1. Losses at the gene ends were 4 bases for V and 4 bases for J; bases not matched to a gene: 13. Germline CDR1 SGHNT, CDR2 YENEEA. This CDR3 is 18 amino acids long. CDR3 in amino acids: CASSSRGGQGAISYGYTF. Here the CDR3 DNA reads TGTGCCAGCAGCTCGCGCGGGGGACAGGGGGCCATCAGCTATGGCTACACCTTC. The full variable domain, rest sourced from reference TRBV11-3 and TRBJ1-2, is EAGVVQSPRYKIIEKKQPVAFWCNPISGHNTLYWYLQNLGQGPELLIRYENEEAVDDSQLPKDRFSAERLKGVDSTLKIQPAELGDSAVYLCASSSRGGQGAISYGYTFGSGTRLTVV.

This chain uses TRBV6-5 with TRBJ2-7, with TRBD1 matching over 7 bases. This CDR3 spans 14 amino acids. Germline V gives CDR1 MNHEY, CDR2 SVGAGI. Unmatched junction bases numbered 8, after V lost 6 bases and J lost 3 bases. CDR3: CASRLTGNRYEQYF. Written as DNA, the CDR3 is TGTGCCAGCAGATTGACAGGGAATCGCTACGAGCAGTACTTC.

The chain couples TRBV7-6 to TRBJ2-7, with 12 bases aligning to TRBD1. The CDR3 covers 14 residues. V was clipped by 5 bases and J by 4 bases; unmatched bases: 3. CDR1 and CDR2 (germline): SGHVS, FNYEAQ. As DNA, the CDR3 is TGTGCCAGCAGCCGGGACAGGGGGCTGTACGAGCAGTACTTC. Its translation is CASSRDRGLYEQYF.

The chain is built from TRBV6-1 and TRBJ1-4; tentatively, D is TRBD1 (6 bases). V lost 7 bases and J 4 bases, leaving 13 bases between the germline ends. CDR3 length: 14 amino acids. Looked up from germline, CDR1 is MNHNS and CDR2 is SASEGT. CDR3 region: CASIPDSLNEKLFF. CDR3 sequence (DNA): TGTGCCAGCATTCCGGACAGCCTTAATGAAAAACTGTTTTTT.

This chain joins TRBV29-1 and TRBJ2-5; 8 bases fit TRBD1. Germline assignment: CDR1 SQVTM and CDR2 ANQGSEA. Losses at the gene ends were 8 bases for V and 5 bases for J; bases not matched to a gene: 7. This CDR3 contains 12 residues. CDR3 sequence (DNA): TGCAGCTCGAGGACAGGGAGGGAGACCCAGTACTTC. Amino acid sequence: CSSRTGRETQYF.

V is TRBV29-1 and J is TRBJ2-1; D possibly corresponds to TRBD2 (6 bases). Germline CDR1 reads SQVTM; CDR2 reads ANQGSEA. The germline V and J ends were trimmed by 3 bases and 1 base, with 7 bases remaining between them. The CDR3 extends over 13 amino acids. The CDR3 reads CSVERESYNEQFF. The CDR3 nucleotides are TGCAGCGTTGAGCGGGAATCCTACAATGAGCAGTTCTTC.

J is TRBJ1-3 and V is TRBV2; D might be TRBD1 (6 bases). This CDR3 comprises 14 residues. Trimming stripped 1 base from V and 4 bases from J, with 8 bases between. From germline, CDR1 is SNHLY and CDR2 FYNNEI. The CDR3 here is CASSEGTVGNTIYF. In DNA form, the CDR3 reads TGTGCCAGCAGTGAAGGGACAGTCGGAAACACCATATATTTT.

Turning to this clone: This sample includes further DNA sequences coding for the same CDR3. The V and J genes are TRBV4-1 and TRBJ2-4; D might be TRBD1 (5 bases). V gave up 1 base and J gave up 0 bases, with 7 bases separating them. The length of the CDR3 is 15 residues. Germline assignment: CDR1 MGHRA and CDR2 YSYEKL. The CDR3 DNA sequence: TGCGCCAGCAGCCAAGTGGGGCTAGCCAAAAACATTCAGTACTTC. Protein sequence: CASSQVGLAKNIQYF.

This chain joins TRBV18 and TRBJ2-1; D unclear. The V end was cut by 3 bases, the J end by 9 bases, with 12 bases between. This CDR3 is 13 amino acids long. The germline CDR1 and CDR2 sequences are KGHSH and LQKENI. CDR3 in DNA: TGTGCCAGCTCACCCGAGGTACGGCGTGAGCAGTTCTTC. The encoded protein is CASSPEVRREQFF. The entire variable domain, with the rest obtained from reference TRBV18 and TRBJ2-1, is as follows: NAGVMQNPRHLVRRRGQEARLRCSPMKGHSHVYWYRQLPEEGLKFMVYLQKENIIDESGMPKERFSAEFPKEGPSILRIQQVVRGDSAAYFCASSPEVRREQFFGPGTRLTVL.